The source of this T cell receptor (beta chain) is a study of blood T cell repertoires in COVID-19. Across the study: Sites across the United States, Italy and Spain contributed samples from acute and convalescent COVID-19. T cells, B-cell-depleted T cells, or PBMCs provided the cDNA or gDNA that served as material.

The CDR3 totals 17 residues. CDR1 and CDR2 (germline): LGHNA, YNFKEQ. Germline trimming cut 1 base from V and 4 bases from J; bases unmatched to any gene: 8. A Seattle source enrolled patients during active infection and followed them longitudinally. Authors' methods: Amplified reference gene primers provided the basis for estimating nucleated cell counts. Only in-frame clones appear in the TCRdb table, and some are missing; sequencing was by immunoSEQ multiplex PCR. The DNA was the basis for D and trimming; V, J and clone size are from that table. The table records roughly 290,000 clones, 80% to 95% of them present only once.

Sequences were obtained from peripheral blood. The receptor's source is a woman aged 25 to 39 with COVID-19, enrolled during active disease. This chain links TRBV4-2 with TRBJ1-3, with 9 bases that match TRBD1. CDR3 protein: CASSQVKTGGVGNTIYF. The CDR3 DNA follows: TGTGCCAGCAGCCAAGTTAAGACAGGGGGAGTCGGAAACACCATATATTTT.